This TCR beta chain was captured by sequencing in a study of spatial heterogeneity in lung cancer. Overall study: A consistent excess of beta-chain over alpha-chain sequences was detected.

The CDR3 totals 15 residues. V was pared by 4 bases and J by 0 bases, with 12 bases between. Germline V gene data show CDR1 as MNHNS and CDR2 as SASEGT. Documented time point: sample taken at primary tumor resection. The sequenced material consisted of unsorted whole RNA from tumor, nontumor lung or frozen PBMC. There were 72 donors, all of them untreated patients with early-stage non-small cell lung cancer. Each molecule of TCR cDNA was tagged with one unique molecular identifier. MiXCR was run by TCRdb on the 5' RACE reads, yielding one entry per CDR3 protein. The table includes tens of thousands of distinct CDR3 sequences, approximately 20% detected once.

This chain links TRBV6-1 with TRBJ2-5; D possibly corresponds to TRBD2 (5 bases). The sequence came from a male donor with early-stage non-small cell lung cancer. Sequencing was performed on PBMCs, taken at surgery. Written as DNA, the CDR3 is TGTGCCAGCAGTGGACATACTAGGGACCAAGAGACCCAGTACTTC. This codes for CASSGHTRDQETQYF.